The rows below give T cell receptor beta chains drawn from one sample of a study of cytomegalovirus exposure and HLA in healthy donors. The method was immunoSEQ multiplex PCR; TCRdb's version includes in-frame clones alone and lacks a portion of them. The top ten clones hold 3.7% of a sample with over 150,000 clones, around 77% of them seen once. Sequencing input: PBMCs. The source of these receptors is a man aged 30 to 45 in good health and CMV-seropositive. The CDR3 runs from the conserved cysteine through the conserved F or W. The D gene is left open where the match is weak. Clone size, where shown, is once, few, many, or a class for clones that have expanded.

j_call: TRBJ2-5
d_call: -
v_call: TRBV6-5
clone_size: once
cdr3_aa: CASSYMGGQQETQYF
cdr3_nt: TGTGCCAGCAGTTACATGGGGGGACAGCAAGAGACCCAGTACTTC

j_call: TRBJ1-5
d_call: TRBD1
v_call: TRBV10-1
clone_size: -
cdr3_aa: CASSEGQVESNQPQHF
cdr3_nt: TGCGCCAGCAGTGAAGGACAGGTCGAAAGCAATCAGCCCCAGCATTTT

j_call: TRBJ2-3
d_call: TRBD1
v_call: TRBV29-1
clone_size: -
cdr3_aa: CSVVQGAADTQYF
cdr3_nt: TGCAGCGTTGTCCAGGGGGCTGCAGATACGCAGTATTTT

j_call: TRBJ2-5
d_call: TRBD1
v_call: TRBV28
clone_size: once
cdr3_aa: CASSDQRTGEQETQYF
cdr3_nt: TGTGCCAGCAGTGACCAGAGGACAGGGGAGCAAGAGACCCAGTACTTC

j_call: TRBJ1-1
d_call: -
v_call: TRBV5-1
clone_size: -
cdr3_aa: CASSSAQGLWTEAFF
cdr3_nt: TGCGCCAGCAGCTCGGCACAGGGTTTATGGACTGAAGCTTTCTTT

j_call: TRBJ2-4
d_call: TRBD2
v_call: TRBV11-2
clone_size: -
cdr3_aa: CASSFGGVNIQYF
cdr3_nt: TGTGCCAGCAGCTTTGGGGGGGTGAACATTCAGTACTTC

j_call: TRBJ1-2
d_call: -
v_call: TRBV6-5
clone_size: -
cdr3_aa: CASSYRGANYGYTF
cdr3_nt: TGTGCCAGCAGTTACAGGGGCGCGAACTATGGCTACACCTTC

j_call: TRBJ2-2
d_call: TRBD2
v_call: TRBV9
clone_size: -
cdr3_aa: CASTGRSGELFF
cdr3_nt: TGTGCCAGCACCGGGAGGTCCGGGGAGCTGTTTTTT

j_call: TRBJ2-5
d_call: TRBD2
v_call: TRBV4-2
clone_size: -
cdr3_aa: CASSQDQRGAVETQYF
cdr3_nt: TGTGCCAGCAGCCAAGATCAGCGGGGGGCTGTAGAGACCCAGTACTTC

j_call: TRBJ2-7
d_call: TRBD1
v_call: TRBV4-1
clone_size: few
cdr3_aa: CASSPGQDYEQYF
cdr3_nt: TGCGCCAGCAGCCCCGGACAGGATTACGAGCAGTACTTC

j_call: TRBJ1-2
d_call: TRBD1
v_call: TRBV7-2
clone_size: few
cdr3_aa: CASSLRGTGRRYGYTF
cdr3_nt: TGTGCCAGCAGCTTAAGGGGGACAGGAAGGAGGTATGGCTACACCTTC

j_call: TRBJ1-1
d_call: -
v_call: TRBV27
clone_size: -
cdr3_aa: CASSLGQYTEAFF
cdr3_nt: TGTGCCAGCAGTTTAGGGCAGTACACTGAAGCTTTCTTT

j_call: TRBJ2-2
d_call: TRBD2
v_call: TRBV13
clone_size: -
cdr3_aa: CASRRGGRTGELFF
cdr3_nt: TGTGCCAGCCGGCGGGGGGGCCGCACCGGGGAGCTGTTTTTT

j_call: TRBJ2-5
d_call: TRBD1
v_call: TRBV6-5
clone_size: -
cdr3_aa: CASSYSGQGEEETQYF
cdr3_nt: TGTGCCAGCAGTTACTCGGGACAGGGGGAAGAAGAGACCCAGTACTTC

j_call: TRBJ2-7
d_call: -
v_call: TRBV29-1
clone_size: -
cdr3_aa: CSVGGAYEQYF
cdr3_nt: TGCAGCGTTGGGGGGGCCTACGAGCAGTACTTC

j_call: TRBJ2-5
d_call: TRBD2
v_call: TRBV5-1
clone_size: -
cdr3_aa: CASSPRLAGEETQYF
cdr3_nt: TGCGCCAGCAGCCCCAGACTAGCGGGGGAAGAGACCCAGTACTTC

j_call: TRBJ2-5
d_call: TRBD2
v_call: TRBV25-1
clone_size: few
cdr3_aa: CASSERGGQETQYF
cdr3_nt: TGTGCCAGCAGTGAACGGGGGGGCCAAGAGACCCAGTACTTC

j_call: TRBJ2-1
d_call: TRBD2
v_call: TRBV7-3
clone_size: -
cdr3_aa: CASSLGTSGGSGNEQFF
cdr3_nt: TGTGCCAGCAGCCTTGGGACTAGCGGGGGCTCGGGCAATGAGCAGTTCTTC

j_call: TRBJ1-6
d_call: -
v_call: TRBV7-2
clone_size: -
cdr3_aa: CASSSDRNNSPLHF
cdr3_nt: TGTGCCAGCAGCTCGGACAGAAATAATTCACCCCTCCACTTT

j_call: TRBJ1-3
d_call: -
v_call: TRBV6-1
clone_size: few
cdr3_aa: CASNQPDRRGNTIYF
cdr3_nt: TGTGCCAGCAATCAACCCGACAGACGTGGAAACACCATATATTTT

j_call: TRBJ1-3
d_call: TRBD1
v_call: TRBV6-5
clone_size: few
cdr3_aa: CASSYTGQGEGTIYF
cdr3_nt: TGTGCCAGCAGTTACACGGGACAGGGGGAAGGCACCATATATTTT

j_call: TRBJ2-2
d_call: -
v_call: TRBV5-1
clone_size: -
cdr3_aa: CASSDIEGANTGELFF
cdr3_nt: TGCGCCAGCAGCGACATAGAGGGGGCGAACACCGGGGAGCTGTTTTTT

j_call: TRBJ2-1
d_call: -
v_call: TRBV5-1
clone_size: -
cdr3_aa: CASSLDRYNEQFF
cdr3_nt: TGCGCCAGCAGCCTCGACAGATACAATGAGCAGTTCTTC

j_call: TRBJ1-1
d_call: -
v_call: TRBV14
clone_size: -
cdr3_aa: CASSKPGNTEAFF
cdr3_nt: TGTGCCAGCAGCAAACCGGGGAACACTGAAGCTTTCTTT

j_call: TRBJ2-3
d_call: TRBD1
v_call: TRBV5-1
clone_size: -
cdr3_aa: CASSLGGQGADTQYF
cdr3_nt: TGCGCCAGCAGCTTGGGGGGACAGGGCGCAGATACGCAGTATTTT

j_call: TRBJ2-1
d_call: TRBD2
v_call: TRBV19
clone_size: -
cdr3_aa: CATHSGGAYNEQFF
cdr3_nt: TGTGCCACTCATAGCGGGGGGGCCTACAATGAGCAGTTCTTC

j_call: TRBJ1-1
d_call: -
v_call: TRBV4-1
clone_size: -
cdr3_aa: CASSQAWGRGTEAFF
cdr3_nt: TGCGCCAGCAGCCAAGCGTGGGGGAGGGGCACTGAAGCTTTCTTT

j_call: TRBJ1-1
d_call: -
v_call: TRBV5-1
clone_size: -
cdr3_aa: CASSSQGRNTEAFF
cdr3_nt: TGCGCCAGCAGCTCGCAGGGGCGGAACACTGAAGCTTTCTTT

j_call: TRBJ1-2
d_call: -
v_call: TRBV4-2
clone_size: -
cdr3_aa: CASSQDLSYGYTF
cdr3_nt: TGTGCCAGCAGCCAAGACTTGTCCTATGGCTACACCTTC

j_call: TRBJ1-5
d_call: TRBD1
v_call: TRBV6-5
clone_size: -
cdr3_aa: CASSSLTGAAGQPQHF
cdr3_nt: TGTGCCAGCAGTTCCCTGACAGGGGCAGCAGGTCAGCCCCAGCATTTT

j_call: TRBJ2-7
d_call: TRBD1
v_call: TRBV27
clone_size: -
cdr3_aa: CASSWGQYYEQYF
cdr3_nt: TGTGCCAGCAGTTGGGGACAGTACTACGAGCAGTACTTC

j_call: TRBJ2-7
d_call: TRBD1
v_call: TRBV5-1
clone_size: -
cdr3_aa: CASSLTSGTEPYEQYF
cdr3_nt: TGCGCCAGCAGCCTCACCTCCGGGACAGAGCCCTACGAGCAGTACTTC

j_call: TRBJ1-1
d_call: -
v_call: TRBV28
clone_size: -
cdr3_aa: CASSLGGGLNTEAFF
cdr3_nt: TGTGCCAGCAGTTTGGGCGGGGGGTTGAACACTGAAGCTTTCTTT

j_call: TRBJ2-7
d_call: -
v_call: TRBV5-1
clone_size: -
cdr3_aa: CASSLRAGEGVQYF
cdr3_nt: TGCGCCAGCAGCTTGAGGGCAGGGGAGGGTGTGCAGTACTTC

j_call: TRBJ2-5
d_call: -
v_call: TRBV4-3
clone_size: -
cdr3_aa: CASSQILAAQETQYF
cdr3_nt: TGCGCCAGCAGCCAAATACTGGCGGCCCAAGAGACCCAGTACTTC

j_call: TRBJ2-7
d_call: TRBD2
v_call: TRBV29-1
clone_size: once
cdr3_aa: CSVEAGGSDEQYF
cdr3_nt: TGCAGCGTTGAAGCGGGGGGGTCCGACGAGCAGTACTTC

j_call: TRBJ2-4
d_call: -
v_call: TRBV30
clone_size: -
cdr3_aa: CAWNRGMQNIQYF
cdr3_nt: TGTGCCTGGAACCGGGGGATGCAAAACATTCAGTACTTC

j_call: TRBJ1-1
d_call: -
v_call: TRBV10-1
clone_size: many
cdr3_aa: CASSKEGPRTTEAFF
cdr3_nt: TGCGCCAGCAGTAAAGAGGGTCCTCGGACCACTGAAGCTTTCTTT

j_call: TRBJ2-3
d_call: TRBD2
v_call: TRBV19
clone_size: once
cdr3_aa: CASSIHGTSGGSDTQYF
cdr3_nt: TGTGCCAGTAGTATTCACGGGACTAGCGGGGGGTCAGATACGCAGTATTTT

j_call: TRBJ2-1
d_call: TRBD2
v_call: TRBV18
clone_size: -
cdr3_aa: CASSPLLAGGYNEQFF
cdr3_nt: TGTGCCAGCTCACCACTACTAGCGGGGGGTTACAATGAGCAGTTCTTC

j_call: TRBJ2-7
d_call: TRBD2
v_call: TRBV2
clone_size: -
cdr3_aa: CASSPDPSGFGYEQYF
cdr3_nt: TGTGCCAGCAGTCCGGACCCTAGCGGGTTTGGATACGAGCAGTACTTC

j_call: TRBJ1-4
d_call: TRBD1
v_call: TRBV27
clone_size: -
cdr3_aa: CASSPQTGGREELFF
cdr3_nt: TGTGCCAGCAGTCCCCAGACAGGGGGCCGTGAGGAACTGTTTTTT

j_call: TRBJ1-4
d_call: -
v_call: TRBV9
clone_size: -
cdr3_aa: CASSVDPWVEGSGEKLFF
cdr3_nt: TGTGCCAGCAGCGTAGACCCCTGGGTGGAGGGATCGGGCGAAAAACTGTTTTTT

j_call: TRBJ1-5
d_call: TRBD1
v_call: TRBV28
clone_size: -
cdr3_aa: CASRQGANNQPQHF
cdr3_nt: TGTGCCAGCAGGCAGGGGGCGAACAATCAGCCCCAGCATTTT

j_call: TRBJ2-3
d_call: -
v_call: TRBV9
clone_size: -
cdr3_aa: CASSVAGSTDTQYF
cdr3_nt: TGTGCCAGCAGCGTAGCGGGGAGCACAGATACGCAGTATTTT

j_call: TRBJ1-2
d_call: TRBD1
v_call: TRBV5-4
clone_size: -
cdr3_aa: CASSLAQGQGRGYTF
cdr3_nt: TGTGCCAGCAGCTTGGCCCAGGGACAGGGACGTGGCTACACCTTC

j_call: TRBJ1-4
d_call: -
v_call: TRBV4-3
clone_size: -
cdr3_aa: CASSQGVLVEKLFF
cdr3_nt: TGCGCCAGCAGCCAAGGAGTGTTGGTCGAAAAACTGTTTTTT

j_call: TRBJ2-1
d_call: -
v_call: TRBV28
clone_size: -
cdr3_aa: CASSFIDGGDEQFF
cdr3_nt: TGTGCCAGCAGTTTCATAGACGGAGGGGATGAGCAGTTCTTC

j_call: TRBJ2-7
d_call: TRBD1
v_call: TRBV19
clone_size: once
cdr3_aa: CASSIGDRDYEQYF
cdr3_nt: TGTGCCAGTAGTATAGGAGACAGGGACTACGAGCAGTACTTC

j_call: TRBJ2-5
d_call: -
v_call: TRBV7-6
clone_size: -
cdr3_aa: CASSLEAGQETQYF
cdr3_nt: TGTGCCAGCAGCTTAGAAGCCGGCCAAGAGACCCAGTACTTC

j_call: TRBJ1-4
d_call: -
v_call: TRBV19
clone_size: -
cdr3_aa: CAAGLTTNEKLFF
cdr3_nt: TGTGCCGCAGGGCTAACAACTAATGAAAAACTGTTTTTT

j_call: TRBJ1-5
d_call: TRBD1
v_call: TRBV10-3
clone_size: -
cdr3_aa: CAISGQGRGSNQPQHF
cdr3_nt: TGTGCCATCAGTGGACAGGGAAGAGGTAGCAATCAGCCCCAGCATTTT

j_call: TRBJ1-4
d_call: TRBD1
v_call: TRBV4-1
clone_size: -
cdr3_aa: CASSQDLGTGREKLFF
cdr3_nt: TGCGCCAGCAGCCAAGATCTGGGGACAGGGAGGGAAAAACTGTTTTTT

j_call: TRBJ1-5
d_call: TRBD1
v_call: TRBV19
clone_size: -
cdr3_aa: CASGQGLHQPQHF
cdr3_nt: TGTGCCAGTGGACAGGGGCTACATCAGCCCCAGCATTTT

j_call: TRBJ2-2
d_call: -
v_call: TRBV7-6
clone_size: -
cdr3_aa: CASSWDTGSGELFF
cdr3_nt: TGTGCCAGCAGCTGGGACACAGGGTCCGGGGAGCTGTTTTTT

j_call: TRBJ1-6
d_call: -
v_call: TRBV6-1
clone_size: -
cdr3_aa: CASSEDWSSYNSPLHF
cdr3_nt: TGTGCCAGCAGTGAGGACTGGAGCTCCTATAATTCACCCCTCCACTTT

j_call: TRBJ2-7
d_call: -
v_call: TRBV27
clone_size: once
cdr3_aa: CASSLGRPGEQYF
cdr3_nt: TGTGCCAGCAGTTTAGGGCGCCCGGGAGAGCAGTACTTC

j_call: TRBJ2-3
d_call: -
v_call: TRBV19
clone_size: -
cdr3_aa: CASSITGLTDTQYF
cdr3_nt: TGTGCCAGTAGTATTACAGGGCTCACAGATACGCAGTATTTT

j_call: TRBJ2-5
d_call: -
v_call: TRBV29-1
clone_size: -
cdr3_aa: CSVEGAVQETQYF
cdr3_nt: TGCAGCGTTGAAGGCGCTGTCCAAGAGACCCAGTACTTC